Sequencing of this TCR beta chain was carried out in a study of type 1 and type 2 diabetes patients. Looked up from germline, CDR1 is LGHNA and CDR2 is YSLEER. The CDR3 has 15 residues. V shed 1 base and J shed 4 bases, with 12 bases lying between them. Amplification started from genomic DNA. The TCR beta CDR3 region was amplified using 30 forward and 13 reverse primers. TCRdb processed the multiplex PCR reads anew with MiXCR; each CDR3 protein has one entry. This table holds approximately 260,000 distinct CDR3 sequences, around 47% found once. The rearrangement uses TRBV4-3 and TRBJ2-3, with D possibly being TRBD2 (5 bases). The clonotype was recovered from a man in his late teens or twenties with type 2 diabetes. The sequencing sample was made of peripheral blood mononuclear cells (PBMCs). The CDR3 DNA sequence: TGCGCCAGCAGCCAAGGGACGGGGTGGGCAGATACGCAGTATTTT. Its translation is CASSQGTGWADTQYF.